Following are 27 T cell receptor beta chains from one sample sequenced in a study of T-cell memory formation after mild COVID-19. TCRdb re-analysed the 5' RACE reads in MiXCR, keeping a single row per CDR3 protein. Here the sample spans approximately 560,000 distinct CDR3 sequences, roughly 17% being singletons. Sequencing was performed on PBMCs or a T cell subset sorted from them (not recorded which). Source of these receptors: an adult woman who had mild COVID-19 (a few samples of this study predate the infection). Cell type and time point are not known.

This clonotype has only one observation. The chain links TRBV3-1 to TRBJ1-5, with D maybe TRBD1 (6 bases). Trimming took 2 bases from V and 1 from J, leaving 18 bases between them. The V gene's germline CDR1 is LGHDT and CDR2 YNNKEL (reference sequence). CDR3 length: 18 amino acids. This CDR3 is CASSQQGRMGGSNQPQHF. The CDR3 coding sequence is TGTGCCAGCAGCCAACAGGGCCGAATGGGGGGCAGCAATCAGCCCCAGCATTTT.

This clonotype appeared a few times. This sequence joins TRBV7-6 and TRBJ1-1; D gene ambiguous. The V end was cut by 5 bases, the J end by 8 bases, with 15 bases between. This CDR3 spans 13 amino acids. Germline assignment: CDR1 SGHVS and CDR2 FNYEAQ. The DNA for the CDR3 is TGTGCCAGCAGCCCAATAGTAGGCAGAGAAGCTTTCTTT. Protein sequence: CASSPIVGREAFF. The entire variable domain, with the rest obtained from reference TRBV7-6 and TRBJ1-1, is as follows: GAGVSQSPRYKVTKRGQDVALRCDPISGHVSLYWYRQALGQGPEFLTYFNYEAQQDKSGLPNDRFSAERPEGSISTLTIQRTEQRDSAMYRCASSPIVGREAFFGQGTRLTVV.

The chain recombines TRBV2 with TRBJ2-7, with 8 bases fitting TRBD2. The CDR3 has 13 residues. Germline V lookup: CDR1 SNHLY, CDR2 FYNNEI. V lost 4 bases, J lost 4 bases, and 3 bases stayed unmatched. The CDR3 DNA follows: TGTGCCAGCAGTGTCGGGGGGGTGTACGAGCAGTACTTC. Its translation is CASSVGGVYEQYF.

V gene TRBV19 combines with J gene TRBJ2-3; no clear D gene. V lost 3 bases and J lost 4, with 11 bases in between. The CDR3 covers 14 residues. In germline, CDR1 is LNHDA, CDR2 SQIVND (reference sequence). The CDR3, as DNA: TGTGCCAGTAGTATCACCCGGGCGGCAGATACGCAGTATTTT. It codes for CASSITRAADTQYF. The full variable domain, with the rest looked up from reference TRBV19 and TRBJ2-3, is DGGITQSPKYLFRKEGQNVTLSCEQNLNHDAMYWYRQDPGQGLRLIYYSQIVNDFQKGDIAEGYSVSREKKESFPLTVTSAQKNPTAFYLCASSITRAADTQYFGPGTRLTVL.

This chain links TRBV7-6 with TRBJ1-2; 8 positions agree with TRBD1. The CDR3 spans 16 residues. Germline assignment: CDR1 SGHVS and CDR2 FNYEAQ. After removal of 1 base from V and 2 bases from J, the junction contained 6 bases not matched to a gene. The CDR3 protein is CASSLGAWTGNYGYTF. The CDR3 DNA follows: TGTGCCAGCAGCTTAGGGGCCTGGACAGGGAACTATGGCTACACCTTC.

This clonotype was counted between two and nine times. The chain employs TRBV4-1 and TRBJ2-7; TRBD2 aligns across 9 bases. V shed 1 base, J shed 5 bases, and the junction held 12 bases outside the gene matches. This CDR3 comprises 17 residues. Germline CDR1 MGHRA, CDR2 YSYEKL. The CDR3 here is CASSQVLGTSFGNEQYF. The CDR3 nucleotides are TGCGCCAGCAGCCAAGTGTTGGGGACTAGCTTTGGGAACGAGCAGTACTTC.

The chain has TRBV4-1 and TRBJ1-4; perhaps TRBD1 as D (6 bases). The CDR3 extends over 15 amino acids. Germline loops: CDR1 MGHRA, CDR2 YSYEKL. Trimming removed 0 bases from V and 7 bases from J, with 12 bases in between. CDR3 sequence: CASSQDQGRGEKLFF. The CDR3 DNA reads TGCGCCAGCAGCCAAGACCAGGGGCGAGGTGAAAAACTGTTTTTT.

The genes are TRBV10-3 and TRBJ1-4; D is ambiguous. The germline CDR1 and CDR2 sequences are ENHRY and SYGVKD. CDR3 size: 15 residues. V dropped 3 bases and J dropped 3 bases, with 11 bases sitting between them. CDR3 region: CAISDGELPNEKLFF. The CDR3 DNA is TGTGCCATCAGTGATGGGGAACTTCCTAATGAAAAACTGTTTTTT.

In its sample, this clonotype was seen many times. CDR3 protein: CASSLGKPFYGYTF. CDR3 nucleotide sequence: TGTGCCAGCAGTTTGGGGAAACCCTTCTATGGCTACACCTTC. The gene calls are TRBV12-3 or TRBV12-4 and TRBJ1-2; D is undetermined. CDR3 length: 14 residues. Trimming shortened V by 3 bases and J by 4 bases, and 12 bases separated the two germline ends.

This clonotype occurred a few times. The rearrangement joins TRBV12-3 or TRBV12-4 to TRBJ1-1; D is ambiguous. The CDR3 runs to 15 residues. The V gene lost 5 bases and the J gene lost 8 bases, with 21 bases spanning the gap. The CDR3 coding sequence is TGTGCCAGCAGTAGGTGGGGTCCCGCAACACCAGAAGCTTTCTTT. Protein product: CASSRWGPATPEAFF.

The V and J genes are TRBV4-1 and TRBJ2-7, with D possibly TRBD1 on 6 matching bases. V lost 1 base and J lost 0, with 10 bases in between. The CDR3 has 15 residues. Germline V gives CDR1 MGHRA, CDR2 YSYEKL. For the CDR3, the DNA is TGCGCCAGCAGCCAAGGATCGACAGGCTCCTACGAGCAGTACTTC. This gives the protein CASSQGSTGSYEQYF.

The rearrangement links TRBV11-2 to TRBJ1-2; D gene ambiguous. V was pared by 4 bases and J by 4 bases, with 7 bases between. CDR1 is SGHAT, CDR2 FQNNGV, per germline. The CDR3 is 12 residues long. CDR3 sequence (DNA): TGTGCCAGCAGCTCCAACGTCTATGGCTACACCTTC. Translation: CASSSNVYGYTF.

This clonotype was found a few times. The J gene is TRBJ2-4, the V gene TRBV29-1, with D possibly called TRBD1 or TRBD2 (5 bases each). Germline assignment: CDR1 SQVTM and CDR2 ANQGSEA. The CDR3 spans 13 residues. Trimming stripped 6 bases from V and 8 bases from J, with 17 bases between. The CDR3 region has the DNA TGCAGCGTATCTTCGGGGCCGAGGGACATTCAGTACTTC. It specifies CSVSSGPRDIQYF.

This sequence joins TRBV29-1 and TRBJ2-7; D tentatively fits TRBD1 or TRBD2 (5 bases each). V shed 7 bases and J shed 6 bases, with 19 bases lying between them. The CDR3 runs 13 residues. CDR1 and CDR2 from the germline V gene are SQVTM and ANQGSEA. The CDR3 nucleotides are TGCAGCGCCGTTTGGGGGACCCATCGCGAGCAGTACTTC. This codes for CSAVWGTHREQYF.

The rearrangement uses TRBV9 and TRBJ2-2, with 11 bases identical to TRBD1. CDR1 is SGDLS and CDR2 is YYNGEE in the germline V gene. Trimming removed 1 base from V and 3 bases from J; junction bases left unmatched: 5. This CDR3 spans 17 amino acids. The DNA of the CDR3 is TGTGCCAGCAGCGTACCTCTGGGACAGGGGGACACCGGGGAGCTGTTTTTT. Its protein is CASSVPLGQGDTGELFF. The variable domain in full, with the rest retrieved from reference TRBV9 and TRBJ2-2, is DSGVTQTPKHLITATGQRVTLRCSPRSGDLSVYWYQQSLDQGLQFLIQYYNGEERAKGNILERFSAQQFPDLHSELNLSSLELGDSALYFCASSVPLGQGDTGELFFGEGSRLTVL.

The CDR3 here is CSARSGTSGVRDASTDTQYF. CDR3 DNA: TGCAGTGCTAGGTCCGGGACTAGCGGGGTGCGCGACGCTAGCACAGATACGCAGTATTTT. J is TRBJ2-3 and V is TRBV20-1; 13 bases are a match to TRBD2. Germline trimming cut 3 bases from V and 0 bases from J; bases unmatched to any gene: 15. This CDR3 spans 20 amino acids. Germline loops: CDR1 DFQATT, CDR2 SNEGSKA (reference sequence).

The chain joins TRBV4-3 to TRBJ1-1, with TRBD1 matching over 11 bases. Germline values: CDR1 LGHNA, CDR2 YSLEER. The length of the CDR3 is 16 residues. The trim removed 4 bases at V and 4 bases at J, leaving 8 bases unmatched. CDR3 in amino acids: CASSRGPGQGVTEAFF. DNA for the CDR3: TGCGCCAGCAGCCGAGGGCCGGGACAGGGGGTCACTGAAGCTTTCTTT.

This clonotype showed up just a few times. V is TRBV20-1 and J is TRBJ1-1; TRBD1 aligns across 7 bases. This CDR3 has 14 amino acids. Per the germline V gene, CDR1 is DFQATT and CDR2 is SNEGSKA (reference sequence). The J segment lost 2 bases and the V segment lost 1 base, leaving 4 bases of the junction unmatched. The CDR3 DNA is TGCAGTGCTAGAGGAGGACAGGCAAACACTGAAGCTTTCTTT. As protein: CSARGGQANTEAFF.

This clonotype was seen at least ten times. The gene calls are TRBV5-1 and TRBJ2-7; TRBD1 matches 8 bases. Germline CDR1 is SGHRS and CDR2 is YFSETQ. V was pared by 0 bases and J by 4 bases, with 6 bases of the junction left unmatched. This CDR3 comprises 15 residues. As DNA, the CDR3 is TGCGCCAGCAGCTTGGACGGACAGGGTATTTACGAGCAGTACTTC. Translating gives CASSLDGQGIYEQYF. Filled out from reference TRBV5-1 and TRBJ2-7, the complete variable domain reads KAGVTQTPRYLIKTRGQQVTLSCSPISGHRSVSWYQQTPGQGLQFLFEYFSETQRNKGNFPGRFSGRQFSNSRSEMNVSTLELGDSALYLCASSLDGQGIYEQYFGPGTRLTVT.

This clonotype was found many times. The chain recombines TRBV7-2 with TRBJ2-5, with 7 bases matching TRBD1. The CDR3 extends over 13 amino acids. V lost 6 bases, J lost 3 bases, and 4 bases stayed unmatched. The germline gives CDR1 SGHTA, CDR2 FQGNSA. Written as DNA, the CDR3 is TGTGCCAGCAGTCAGGACAGGAAAGAGACCCAGTACTTC. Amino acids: CASSQDRKETQYF.

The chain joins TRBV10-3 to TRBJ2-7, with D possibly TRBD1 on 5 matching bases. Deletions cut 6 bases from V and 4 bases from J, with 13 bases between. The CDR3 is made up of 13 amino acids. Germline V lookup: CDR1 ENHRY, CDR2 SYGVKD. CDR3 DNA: TGTGCCATCAGCTCAGACAGACCATACGAGCAGTACTTC. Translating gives CAISSDRPYEQYF.

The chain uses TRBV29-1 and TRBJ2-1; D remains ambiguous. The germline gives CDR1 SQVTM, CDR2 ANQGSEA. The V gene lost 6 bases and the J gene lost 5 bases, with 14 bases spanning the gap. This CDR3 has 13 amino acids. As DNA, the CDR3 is TGCAGCGTATTATTTGGACCGAACAATGAGCAGTTCTTC. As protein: CSVLFGPNNEQFF.

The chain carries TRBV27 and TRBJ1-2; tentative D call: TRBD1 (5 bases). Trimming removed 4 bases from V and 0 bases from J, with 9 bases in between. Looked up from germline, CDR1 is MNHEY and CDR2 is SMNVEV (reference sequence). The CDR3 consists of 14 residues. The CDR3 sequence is CASSSDSANYGYTF. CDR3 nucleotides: TGTGCCAGCAGTTCAGACAGCGCTAACTATGGCTACACCTTC.

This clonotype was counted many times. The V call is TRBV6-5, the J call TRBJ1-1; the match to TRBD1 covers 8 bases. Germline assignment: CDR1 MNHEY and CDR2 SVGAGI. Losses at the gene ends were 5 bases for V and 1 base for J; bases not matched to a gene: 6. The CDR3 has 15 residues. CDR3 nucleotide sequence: TGTGCCAGCAGTAACCCCGGGACAGGGAACACTGAAGCTTTCTTT. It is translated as CASSNPGTGNTEAFF.

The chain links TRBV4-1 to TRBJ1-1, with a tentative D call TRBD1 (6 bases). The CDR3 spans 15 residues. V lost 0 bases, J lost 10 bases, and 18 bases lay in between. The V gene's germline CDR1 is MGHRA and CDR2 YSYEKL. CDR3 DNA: TGCGCCAGCAGCCAAGACGGGACCGCCCTCAGGGGAGCTTTCTTT. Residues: CASSQDGTALRGAFF.

CDR3 in DNA: TGCAGTGCTAGCCCCTGGGGAAGCAATCAGCCCCAGCATTTT. Its protein product is CSASPWGSNQPQHF. The genes are TRBV20-1 and TRBJ1-5, with D unclear. Germline CDR1 is DFQATT and CDR2 is SNEGSKA (reference sequence). This CDR3 has 14 amino acids. V dropped 3 bases and J dropped 1 base, with 10 bases sitting between them.

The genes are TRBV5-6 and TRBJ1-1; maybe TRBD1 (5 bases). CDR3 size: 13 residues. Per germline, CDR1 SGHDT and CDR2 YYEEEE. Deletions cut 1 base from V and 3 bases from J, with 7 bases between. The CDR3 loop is CASSLRGHTEAFF. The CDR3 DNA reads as TGTGCCAGCAGCTTGAGGGGTCACACTGAAGCTTTCTTT.